The text below deals with one T cell receptor (beta chain). Its antigen is still unknown. No much larger clone is present one base from it, and per-base qualities are unavailable. The V and J ends are trimmed by 5 bases and 10 bases, leaving 11 bases between them. Including cysteine and phenylalanine, the CDR3 has 11 amino acids. Here the CDR3 DNA is all that survives: 33 bases in frame from base 1. Per the germline V gene, LGHNT is the CDR1 and FRNRAP is the CDR2. The data were taken from a study of T cells in Graves' hyperthyroidism and ophthalmopathy (dated by TCRdb to 2018 to 2020). General notes on the study: Peripheral blood samples were taken at the time of initial diagnosis, prior to any treatment. To identify distinguishing TCR V-J signatures, a discovery cohort of about 95 patients was used, comprising 43 with Graves' ophthalmopathy and approximately 58 with stable Graves' hyperthyroidism. Whether ophthalmopathy could be predicted prospectively was tested in an independent validation cohort made up of roughly 19 hyperthyroidism patients plus 17 patients who later progressed to ophthalmopathy. The approximately 100 discovery patients were randomly split 7:3 into training and test sets. In more than 5 Graves' hyperthyroidism patients, the study also compared T-cell repertoires from thyroid tissue with T-cell repertoires from blood. Once sampling was done, hyperthyroidism patients were given methimazole at a starting dose of 30 mg daily, whereas ophthalmopathy patients were given high-dose intravenous methylprednisolone. The paper describes TCR Vbeta CDR3 sequencing of fewer than 150 peripheral blood samples, made up of some 40 ophthalmopathy patients, some 80 hyperthyroidism patients and roughly 17 progressor patients. What the research found in general, with its limitations: Most expanded thyroid clonotypes (frequency above 0.001) were also detected in blood, suggesting blood repertoires may reflect thyroid immune responses. Ophthalmopathy was separated from stable hyperthyroidism by a 13 V-J signature model, with approximately 89% sensitivity and roughly 84% specificity obtained in cross-validation and 80%/75% obtained in testing. Sample size was not statistically predetermined, and blinding of investigators to group allocation was not performed. In validation, the model predicted progression to ophthalmopathy a median of roughly 6.1 months before onset, with around 70% sensitivity and nearly 75% specificity.

A patient counted as having stable Graves' hyperthyroidism if no progression to ophthalmopathy occurred over 18 months of follow-up. Hyperthyroidism patients were newly diagnosed, with disease duration under 2 months, and aged 18 to 65 years. The study excluded patients with uncontrolled infections, other autoimmune diseases, pregnancy or lactation. Diagnoses were based on clinical symptoms, serum thyroxine and TRAb, thyroid ultrasound and orbital computed tomography. Ficoll-Paque density gradient centrifugation was used to isolate PBMCs from 9.5 to 10 ml of fresh peripheral blood. Trizol reagent was used to extract total RNA, and RNA quality was then checked on an Agilent 2100 Bioanalyzer. Amplification of TCR beta CDR3 regions was carried out from RNA transcripts. For the first round of RT-PCR on the TCR CDR3, the HTBI primer set was used together with the Qiagen OneStep RT-PCR kit. A second multiplex PCR round built the libraries, followed by size selection and purification. Sequencing of the libraries was done on an Illumina HiSeq2000 using paired-end 100 bp reads. The study's own analysis went as follows. SOAPnuke was used to process the raw data, with reads discarded if the reads contained adapters or uncalled bases, had a mean Phred below 15, or lacked an exact constant-primer or identifier match. COPE v1.2.5 was used to merge the high-quality paired reads, and each unique nucleotide sequence was defined as a clonotype. MiTCR v1.1 was used to align clonotypes to the IMGT TRBV, TRBD and TRBJ reference segments. The analysis was restricted to V-J combinations with a frequency above 0.0001, which together covered about 99% of the repertoires. The TCS score was defined as the ratio of F50 (clonal expansion) to E x V (chaos), calculated using BLOSUM62-based TCRdist between CDR3 peptides within each V-J. Welch's t-statistics and random forest reduced approximately 520 V-J features to some 14, which were used in a naive Bayes classifier (R e1071). In TCRdb, the public reads were trimmed at Q25 with fastp and aligned with MiXCR, with productive beta chains retained. Entries are consolidated by CDR3 protein sequence, retaining the most common genes and DNA. The V and J calls, along with clone size, are taken from TCRdb and not from the paper's own processing. This sample has about 300,000 distinct CDR3 sequences in its table, and roughly an eighth of those were observed once. Together, the top ten hold roughly 7.7% of the sample.

The chain uses TRBV12-5 and TRBJ1-1; the D gene assignment is ambiguous. The sequencing input was blood. This receptor was taken from a woman aged 35 to 49 with Graves' hyperthyroidism. The DNA sequence is as follows: TGTGCTAGTGGTACGACGGAGGTAGCTTTCTTT. Its product reads: CASGTTEVAFF. Extended through the reference TRBV12-5 and TRBJ1-1 proteins, this CDR3 yields the full variable domain: DARVTQTPRHKVTEMGQEVTMRCQPILGHNTVFWYRQTMMQGLELLAYFRNRAPLDDSGMPKDRFSAEMPDATLATLKIQPSEPRDSAVYFCASGTTEVAFFGQGTRLTVV.